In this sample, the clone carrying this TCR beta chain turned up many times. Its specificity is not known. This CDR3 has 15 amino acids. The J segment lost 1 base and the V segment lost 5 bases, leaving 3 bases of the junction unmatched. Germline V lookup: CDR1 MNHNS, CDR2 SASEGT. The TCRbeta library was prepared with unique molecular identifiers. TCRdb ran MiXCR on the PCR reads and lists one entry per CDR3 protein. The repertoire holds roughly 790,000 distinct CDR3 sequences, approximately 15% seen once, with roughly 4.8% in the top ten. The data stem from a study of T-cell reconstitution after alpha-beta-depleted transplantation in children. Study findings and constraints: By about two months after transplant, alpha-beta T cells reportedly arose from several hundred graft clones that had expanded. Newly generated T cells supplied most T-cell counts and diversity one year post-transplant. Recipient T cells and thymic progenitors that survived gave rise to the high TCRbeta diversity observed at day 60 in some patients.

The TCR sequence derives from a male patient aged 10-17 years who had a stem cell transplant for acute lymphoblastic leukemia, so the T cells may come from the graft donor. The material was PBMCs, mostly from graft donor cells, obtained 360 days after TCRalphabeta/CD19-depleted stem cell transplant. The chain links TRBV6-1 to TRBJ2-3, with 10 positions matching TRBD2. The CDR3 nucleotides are TGTGCCAGCAGTAAGCTAGCGGGAGGCACAGATACGCAGTATTTT. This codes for CASSKLAGGTDTQYF.